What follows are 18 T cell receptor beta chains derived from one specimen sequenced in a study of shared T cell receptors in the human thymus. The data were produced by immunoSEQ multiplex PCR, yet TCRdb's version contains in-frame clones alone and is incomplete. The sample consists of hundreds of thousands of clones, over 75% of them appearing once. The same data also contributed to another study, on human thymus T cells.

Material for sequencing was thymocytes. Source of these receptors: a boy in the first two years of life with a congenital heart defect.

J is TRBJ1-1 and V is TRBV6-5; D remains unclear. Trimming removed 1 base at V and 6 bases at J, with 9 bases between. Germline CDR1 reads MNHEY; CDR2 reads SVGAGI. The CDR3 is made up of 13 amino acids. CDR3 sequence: CASSYFLFSEAFF. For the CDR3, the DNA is TGTGCCAGCAGTTACTTTTTGTTCTCTGAAGCTTTCTTT.

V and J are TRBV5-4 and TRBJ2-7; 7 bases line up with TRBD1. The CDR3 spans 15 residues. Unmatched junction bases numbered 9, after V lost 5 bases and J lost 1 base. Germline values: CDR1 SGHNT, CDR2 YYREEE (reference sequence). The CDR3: CASRPTGSASYEQYF. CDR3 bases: TGTGCCAGCAGGCCGACAGGGTCAGCTTCCTACGAGCAGTACTTC.

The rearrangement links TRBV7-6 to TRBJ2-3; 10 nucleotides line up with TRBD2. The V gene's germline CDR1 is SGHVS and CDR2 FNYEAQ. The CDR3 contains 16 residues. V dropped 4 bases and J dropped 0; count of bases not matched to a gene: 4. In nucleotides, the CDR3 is TGTGCCAGCAGCTCCGGGACTAGCGTAAGCACAGATACGCAGTATTTT. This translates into CASSSGTSVSTDTQYF.

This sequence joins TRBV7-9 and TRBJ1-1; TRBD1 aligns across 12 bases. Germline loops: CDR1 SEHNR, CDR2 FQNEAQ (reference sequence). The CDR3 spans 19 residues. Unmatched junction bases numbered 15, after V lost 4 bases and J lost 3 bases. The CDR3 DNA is TGTGCCAGCAGCTCCCGACCCGGGACAGGGGGCGCGGAACACACTGAAGCTTTCTTT. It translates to CASSSRPGTGGAEHTEAFF.

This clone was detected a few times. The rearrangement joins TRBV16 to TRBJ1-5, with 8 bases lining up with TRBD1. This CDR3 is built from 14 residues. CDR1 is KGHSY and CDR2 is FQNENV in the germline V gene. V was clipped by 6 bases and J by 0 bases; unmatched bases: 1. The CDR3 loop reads CASRQGDSNQPQHF. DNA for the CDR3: TGTGCCAGCAGACAGGGGGATAGCAATCAGCCCCAGCATTTT.

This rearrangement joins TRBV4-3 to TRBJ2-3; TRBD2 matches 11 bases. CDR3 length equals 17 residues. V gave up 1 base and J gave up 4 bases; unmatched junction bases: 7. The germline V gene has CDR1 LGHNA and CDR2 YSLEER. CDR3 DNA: TGCGCCAGCAGCCAAGGGGGGGCTAGCGGGAGGCCAGATACGCAGTATTTT. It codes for CASSQGGASGRPDTQYF.

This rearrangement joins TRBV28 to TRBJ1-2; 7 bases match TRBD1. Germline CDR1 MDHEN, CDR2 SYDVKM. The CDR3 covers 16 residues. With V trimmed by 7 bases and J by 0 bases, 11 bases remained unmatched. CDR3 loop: CASTTTGTETNYGYTF. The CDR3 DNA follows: TGTGCCAGCACCACTACCGGGACAGAGACTAACTATGGCTACACCTTC.

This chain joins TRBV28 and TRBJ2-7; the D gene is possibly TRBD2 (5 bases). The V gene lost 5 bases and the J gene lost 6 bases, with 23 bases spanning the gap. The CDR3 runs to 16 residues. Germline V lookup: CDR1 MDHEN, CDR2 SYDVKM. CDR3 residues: CASSPWSGGSPCEQYF. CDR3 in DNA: TGTGCCAGCAGTCCGTGGTCGGGCGGGTCCCCCTGCGAGCAGTACTTC.

The CDR3, as DNA: TGTGCCAGCAGCCCACGGCCGGGACTAGCGGGCCCAGATACGCAGTATTTT. It is translated as CASSPRPGLAGPDTQYF. This rearrangement joins TRBV9 to TRBJ2-3, with 12 bases that match TRBD2. Germline V gene data show CDR1 as SGDLS and CDR2 as YYNGEE. The length of the CDR3 is 17 residues. V trimming: 4 bases; J trimming: 4 bases; junction bases outside the gene matches: 10. The full variable domain, completed using reference TRBV9 and TRBJ2-3, is DSGVTQTPKHLITATGQRVTLRCSPRSGDLSVYWYQQSLDQGLQFLIQYYNGEERAKGNILERFSAQQFPDLHSELNLSSLELGDSALYFCASSPRPGLAGPDTQYFGPGTRLTVL.

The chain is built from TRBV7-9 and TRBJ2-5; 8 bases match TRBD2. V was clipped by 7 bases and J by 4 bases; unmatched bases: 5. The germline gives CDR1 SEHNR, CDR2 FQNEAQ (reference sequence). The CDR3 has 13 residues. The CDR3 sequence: CASIREGGETQYF. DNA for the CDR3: TGTGCCAGCATCCGGGAGGGCGGAGAGACCCAGTACTTC.

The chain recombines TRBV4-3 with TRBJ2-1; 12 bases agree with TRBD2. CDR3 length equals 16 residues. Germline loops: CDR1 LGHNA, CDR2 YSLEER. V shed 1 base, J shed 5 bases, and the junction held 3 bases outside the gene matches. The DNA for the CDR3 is TGCGCCAGCAGCCAAGGGACTAGCGGGGCCAACAATGAGCAGTTCTTC. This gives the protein CASSQGTSGANNEQFF.

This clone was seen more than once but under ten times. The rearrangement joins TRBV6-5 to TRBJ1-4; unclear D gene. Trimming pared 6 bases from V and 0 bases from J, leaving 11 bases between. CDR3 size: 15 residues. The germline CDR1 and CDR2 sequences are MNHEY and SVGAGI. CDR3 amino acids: CASSPEEPTNEKLFF. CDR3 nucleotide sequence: TGTGCCAGCAGCCCTGAGGAGCCAACTAATGAAAAACTGTTTTTT.

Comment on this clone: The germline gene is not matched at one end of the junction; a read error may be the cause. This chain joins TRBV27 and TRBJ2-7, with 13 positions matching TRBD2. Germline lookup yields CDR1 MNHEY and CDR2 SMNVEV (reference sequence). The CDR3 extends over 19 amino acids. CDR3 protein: CASSLLGTSGRAPSYGQYF. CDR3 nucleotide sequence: TGTGCCAGCAGTTTATTGGGCACTAGCGGGAGGGCCCCCAGTTACGGGCAGTACTTC.

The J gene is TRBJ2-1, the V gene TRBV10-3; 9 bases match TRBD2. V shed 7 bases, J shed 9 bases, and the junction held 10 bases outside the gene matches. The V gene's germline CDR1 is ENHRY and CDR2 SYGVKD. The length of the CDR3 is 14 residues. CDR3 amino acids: CAIKASGKGLEQFF. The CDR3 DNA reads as TGTGCCATCAAGGCTAGCGGGAAGGGACTTGAGCAGTTCTTC.

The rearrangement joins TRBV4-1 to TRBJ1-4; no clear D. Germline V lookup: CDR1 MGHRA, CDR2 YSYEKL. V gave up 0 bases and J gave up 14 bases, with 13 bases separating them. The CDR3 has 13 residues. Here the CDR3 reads CASSQDGEGVLFF. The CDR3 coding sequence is TGCGCCAGCAGCCAAGATGGAGAAGGAGTGCTGTTTTTT.

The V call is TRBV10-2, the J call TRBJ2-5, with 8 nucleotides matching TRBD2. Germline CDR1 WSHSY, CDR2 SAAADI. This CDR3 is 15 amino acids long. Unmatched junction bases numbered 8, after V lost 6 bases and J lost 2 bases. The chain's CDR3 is CASRGAGVEQETQYF. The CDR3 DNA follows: TGCGCCAGCAGGGGAGCGGGAGTAGAGCAAGAGACCCAGTACTTC.

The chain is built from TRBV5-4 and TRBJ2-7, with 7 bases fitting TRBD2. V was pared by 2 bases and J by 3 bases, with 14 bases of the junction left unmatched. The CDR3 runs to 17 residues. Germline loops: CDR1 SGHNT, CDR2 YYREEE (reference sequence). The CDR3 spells CASSFLVPPGGGYEQYF. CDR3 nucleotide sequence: TGTGCCAGCAGCTTTCTTGTTCCCCCTGGGGGGGGCTACGAGCAGTACTTC.

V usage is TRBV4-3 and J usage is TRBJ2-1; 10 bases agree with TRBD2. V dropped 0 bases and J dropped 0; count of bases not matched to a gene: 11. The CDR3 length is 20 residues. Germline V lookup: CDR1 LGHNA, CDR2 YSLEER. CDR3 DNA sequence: TGCGCCAGCAGCCAAGAAGGGGCTAGCGGGAGTCCAAGCTCCTACAATGAGCAGTTCTTC. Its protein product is CASSQEGASGSPSSYNEQFF.